The following is a T cell receptor (beta chain) sequence with its context. Antigen unknown. The V segment lost 6 bases and the J segment 2 bases; nucleotides outside the gene matches: 11. CDR1 SQVTM and CDR2 ANQGSEA come from the germline V gene. This CDR3 is 15 amino acids long. PCR was performed using 60 Vbeta and 13 Jbeta primers. TCRdb's copy holds only in-frame clones and misses some; the assay was immunoSEQ multiplex PCR. The sample holds over 150,000 clones, 70% to 80% seen once. This record comes from a study of cytomegalovirus exposure and HLA in healthy donors. Study observations and caveats: Presence/absence analyses assumed roughly uniform sequencing depth across donors, which may not hold.

This TCR was recovered from a man aged 40-49 years in good health and CMV-seronegative. The J gene is TRBJ2-7, the V gene TRBV29-1; 9 bases line up with TRBD1. The source material was PBMCs. DNA of the CDR3: TGCAGCGTCTCGGTCGGGACAGGGACCACCTACGAGCAGTACTTC. Translation gives CSVSVGTGTTYEQYF.